The rows below give T cell receptor beta chains drawn from one sample of a study of response to subunit inactivated influenza vaccine. TCRdb processed the RT-PCR reads anew with MiXCR; each CDR3 protein has one entry. The data contain about 570,000 distinct CDR3 sequences, around 11% of them singletons. This sample comprised PBMCs from blood, obtained on the day of vaccination. The receptors stem from a man aged 45-65 years who received an inactivated influenza vaccine. Both conserved end residues are part of each CDR3. A D gene is named only where the DNA matches it firmly. Some rows have no size entry. The others give once, few or many, or a class for an expanded clone.

cdr3_length	v_call	d_call	clone_size	j_call	cdr3_nt	cdr3_aa
13	TRBV12-3/TRBV12-4	TRBD1	many	TRBJ2-4	TGTGCCAGCAGTTTAAATCAGGGGGACATTCAGTACTTC	CASSLNQGDIQYF
15	TRBV9	NA	NA	TRBJ2-3	TGTGCCAGCAGCGTAGCGTCGGGGATGTCAGATACGCAGTATTTT	CASSVASGMSDTQYF
18	TRBV11-1	TRBD2	NA	TRBJ2-1	TGTGCCAGCAGCCCGACTAGCGGGGCCGCGGTGAACTACAATGAGCAGTTCTTC	CASSPTSGAAVNYNEQFF
14	TRBV7-6	TRBD2	many	TRBJ2-7	TGTGCCAGCAGCTACAGAGCGGGGTCCTACGAGCAGTACTTC	CASSYRAGSYEQYF
16	TRBV3-1	TRBD1	few	TRBJ2-7	TGTGCCAGCAGCCAAGGTGGAGGGACAGGAGTCTACGAGCAGTACTTC	CASSQGGGTGVYEQYF
14	TRBV10-3	NA	many	TRBJ1-3	TGTGCCATCAGTGGAGTAGTGTCTGGAAACACCATATATTTT	CAISGVVSGNTIYF
15	TRBV24-1	NA	NA	TRBJ1-3	TGTGCCACCAGTGATTCCCCGGGGGCTGGAAACACCATATATTTT	CATSDSPGAGNTIYF
18	TRBV7-8	TRBD1	many	TRBJ1-1	TGTGCCAGCAGCTCCAACGGACAGGGGTACTTTAGGAACACTGAAGCTTTCTTT	CASSSNGQGYFRNTEAFF
13	TRBV6-1	NA	NA	TRBJ2-6	TGTGCCAGCGGAAATAGTGGGGCCAACGTCCTGACTTTC	CASGNSGANVLTF
12	TRBV5-6	NA	few	TRBJ2-3	TGTGCCAGCACGGGTAACACAGATACGCAGTATTTT	CASTGNTDTQYF
12	TRBV6-1	NA	few	TRBJ2-3	TGTGCCAGCAGTGAAGCAATAGATACGCAGTATTTT	CASSEAIDTQYF
15	TRBV6-5	TRBD1	few	TRBJ1-3	TGTGCCAGCAGTACTCAGGGGGGATCTGGAAACACCATATATTTT	CASSTQGGSGNTIYF
14	TRBV12-3/TRBV12-4	NA	NA	TRBJ2-3	TGTGCCAGCATAGTAAGCTCCTCGTCAGCTACGCAGTATTTT	CASIVSSSSATQYF
14	TRBV5-6	TRBD2	few	TRBJ2-3	TGTGCCAGCAGCTTGTCTAGCGGGGGGGCCACGCAGTATTTT	CASSLSSGGATQYF
14	TRBV6-2/TRBV6-3	NA	NA	TRBJ2-7	TGTGCCAGCAGGACGGGACGTGCTTCCTACGAGCAGTACTTC	CASRTGRASYEQYF
15	TRBV27	NA	few	TRBJ2-1	TGTGCCAGCAAGCCCGGACGGGGGCTAGATAATGAGCAGTTCTTC	CASKPGRGLDNEQFF
19	TRBV28	TRBD1	few	TRBJ2-7	TGTGCCAGCAGTTTGACGACAGGGCGGGCCATAAGTAACTCCTACGAGCAGTACTTC	CASSLTTGRAISNSYEQYF
17	TRBV7-2	TRBD2	few	TRBJ2-1	TGTGCCAGCAGCTTAGCCCTGACTAGCGGGCCGTACAATGAGCAGTTCTTC	CASSLALTSGPYNEQFF
14	TRBV5-1	NA	many	TRBJ2-2	TGCGCCAGCAGCTTGGTGGGGAATACCGGGGAGCTGTTTTTT	CASSLVGNTGELFF
11	TRBV29-1	NA	many	TRBJ2-7	TGCAGCGCTTTAGACAGTTACGAGCAGTACTTC	CSALDSYEQYF
14	TRBV19	NA	few	TRBJ2-7	TGTGCCAGTAGTATGGAAACGAGGGCTACGAGTCAGTACTTC	CASSMETRATSQYF
15	TRBV9	NA	few	TRBJ2-5	TGTGCCAGCAGCGTGGCTGACGTGGATGGGGAGACCCAGTACTTC	CASSVADVDGETQYF
14	TRBV20-1	NA	few	TRBJ1-1	TGCAGTGCTAGACCGGAGATAGGGGGAACTGAAGCTTTCTTT	CSARPEIGGTEAFF
17	TRBV5-6	TRBD1	many	TRBJ2-4	TGTGCCAGCAGCCTACAGGGGGGCCGGGGGGCCAAAAACATTCAGTACTTC	CASSLQGGRGAKNIQYF
17	TRBV15	TRBD2	many	TRBJ2-3	TGTGCCACCAGCAGAGATGATCTAGCGGCTAGCACAGATACGCAGTATTTT	CATSRDDLAASTDTQYF
14	TRBV29-1	TRBD1	few	TRBJ2-7	TGCAGCGTTGTCCGACAGGGCGGCTCCTACGAGCAGTACTTC	CSVVRQGGSYEQYF
15	TRBV6-2/TRBV6-3	NA	few	TRBJ2-1	TGTGCCAGCACCTTTTTCAGGGCCTCCGAGAATGAGCAGTTCTTC	CASTFFRASENEQFF
13	TRBV29-1	NA	few	TRBJ1-5	TGCAGCGTTGGCAGTAATAGCAATCAGCCCCAGCATTTT	CSVGSNSNQPQHF
17	TRBV3-1	TRBD1	NA	TRBJ1-4	TGTGCCAGCAGCCAAGATACCTGGGGACAGCGGAATGAAAAACTGTTTTTT	CASSQDTWGQRNEKLFF
12	TRBV9	NA	few	TRBJ1-1	TGTGCCAGCAGCGTAGATAACACTGAAGCTTTCTTT	CASSVDNTEAFF
17	TRBV4-2	NA	NA	TRBJ2-1	TGTGCCAGCAGCCAAGATCGATCAGGGGGGGCCTACAATGAGCAGTTCTTC	CASSQDRSGGAYNEQFF
18	TRBV11-1	TRBD1	NA	TRBJ2-5	TGTGCCAGCAGCTTACGGGACAGGCTTCCGTCTCACCAAGAGACCCAGTACTTC	CASSLRDRLPSHQETQYF
14	TRBV5-1	NA	NA	TRBJ2-7	TGCGCCAGCAGCTTGGCCCTAGCAAGCAATGAGCAGTACTTC	CASSLALASNEQYF
14	TRBV7-6	NA	few	TRBJ2-7	TGTGCCAGCAGCGGAAGGAACAAAGGCTACGAGCAGTACTTC	CASSGRNKGYEQYF
15	TRBV18	NA	NA	TRBJ2-1	TGTGCCAGCTCACCAGGGGTCAATGACAACAATGAGCAGTTCTTC	CASSPGVNDNNEQFF
14	TRBV12-3/TRBV12-4	TRBD2	few	TRBJ2-4	TGTGCCAGCAGCCAAGCGGGAGGGCCCAACATTCAGTACTTC	CASSQAGGPNIQYF
14	TRBV6-1	NA	NA	TRBJ2-2	TGTGCCACCTTACCCGCAAGGGACACCGGGGAGCTGTTTTTT	CATLPARDTGELFF
15	TRBV5-1	NA	few	TRBJ2-7	TGCGCCAGCAGCCGTGGAACCCCAGGGGTAAGCGAGCAGTACTTC	CASSRGTPGVSEQYF
16	TRBV6-1	NA	NA	TRBJ2-7	NA	CASSEAFRVASGIAYF
14	TRBV15	TRBD1	few	TRBJ2-7	TGTGCCACCAGCAGAGCTGTGGACAGGTACGAGCAGTACTTC	CATSRAVDRYEQYF
13	TRBV14	NA	few	TRBJ2-5	TGTGCCAGCAGCCGGGGTTCTCGGGAGACCCAGTACTTC	CASSRGSRETQYF
14	TRBV2	NA	many	TRBJ2-3	TGTGCCAGCAGTGGCCAGACTGGCACAGATACGCAGTATTTT	CASSGQTGTDTQYF
16	TRBV6-2/TRBV6-3	TRBD2	few	TRBJ2-1	TGTGCCAGCAGTCCACTAGGGGCGGGAGGATACAATGAGCAGTTCTTC	CASSPLGAGGYNEQFF
16	TRBV5-6	TRBD2	NA	TRBJ2-5	TGTGCCAGGAGCCCCGGGCAGCGGGGACTTCTCGAGACCCAGTACTTC	CARSPGQRGLLETQYF
15	TRBV29-1	TRBD2	many	TRBJ2-7	TGCAGCGTTGAACTCCGGGACGGGGGGAACTACGAGCAGTACTTC	CSVELRDGGNYEQYF
13	TRBV28	NA	NA	TRBJ1-6	TGTGCCAGCAAAATCCCAGCAAATTCACCCCTCCACTTT	CASKIPANSPLHF
13	TRBV30	NA	few	TRBJ2-3	TGTGCCTGGAGCCAGTATTTGGCAGATACGCAGTATTTT	CAWSQYLADTQYF
12	TRBV3-1	TRBD2	few	TRBJ2-7	TGTGCCAGCGGGCGGGGGGGCGGCGAGCAGTACTTC	CASGRGGGEQYF
14	TRBV10-3	NA	many	TRBJ1-1	TGTGCCATCAGTGAGTCAGACGGGTACACTGAAGCTTTCTTT	CAISESDGYTEAFF
17	TRBV4-1	TRBD1	NA	TRBJ2-7	TGCGCCAGCAGCCAAGAATCCCCCGGGACAGGGGCCCACGAGCAGTACTTC	CASSQESPGTGAHEQYF
11	TRBV29-1	NA	few	TRBJ2-3	TGCAGCGTCCGAAGTCTAGATACGCAGTATTTT	CSVRSLDTQYF
16	TRBV6-1	TRBD1	NA	TRBJ2-5	TGTGCCAGCAGTGAACAGACAGGGACGAGGCAAGAGACCCAGTACTTC	CASSEQTGTRQETQYF
16	TRBV6-2/TRBV6-3	NA	many	TRBJ2-4	TGTGCCAGCAGCTGGGACGGCGGAAGCCGCAAAAACATTCAGTACTTC	CASSWDGGSRKNIQYF